The 22 T cell receptor beta chains given below trace back to one sample, sequenced in a study of beta chain features in type 1 diabetes. General study results and limits: Type 1 diabetes patients had TCRB CDR3s that were shorter (moderately but significantly so) in all four CD4+ subsets.

Expressed TCRB transcripts were sequenced because the entire RNA isolate underwent reverse transcription. Assay used: immunoSEQ multiplex PCR; TCRdb lists only in-frame clones, some missing. The top ten hold about 0.02% of the sample, which has roughly 700,000 clones, roughly 12% seen once. These receptors are not linked to any known antigen. Material for sequencing was naive CD4+ T cells from blood. All receptors come from a man in his late teens or twenties with type 1 diabetes.

V is TRBV30 and J is TRBJ1-4, with 7 bases aligning to TRBD1. The CDR3 covers 13 residues. V shed 8 bases, J shed 0 bases, and the junction held 3 bases outside the gene matches. Germline V gene sequence: CDR1 GTSNPN, CDR2 SVGIG (reference sequence). CDR3 residues: CAGGTATNEKLFF. As DNA, the CDR3 is TGTGCCGGCGGGACAGCAACTAATGAAAAACTGTTTTTT.

As regards this clone: Other DNA sequences in this specimen translate into the identical CDR3. J is TRBJ2-3 and V is TRBV19; 9 bases agree with TRBD2. V lost 4 bases to trimming and J lost 1 base; unmatched junction nucleotides: 0. Germline V gene data show CDR1 as LNHDA and CDR2 as SQIVND (reference sequence). The CDR3 loop spans 14 amino acids. The CDR3 region is CASSTSGGTDTQYF. CDR3 bases: TGTGCCAGTAGTACTAGCGGGGGCACAGATACGCAGTATTTT.

The J gene is TRBJ1-2, the V gene TRBV30; D is unclear. Germline V gene sequence: CDR1 GTSNPN, CDR2 SVGIG (reference sequence). V was cut by 8 bases and J by 8 bases, with 18 bases left in between. The CDR3 contains 12 residues. This CDR3 reads CAGETFAEGYTF. In DNA, the CDR3 is TGTGCCGGGGAGACGTTTGCGGAGGGCTACACCTTC.

The table lists this clone with a few counts. The V and J genes are TRBV27 and TRBJ2-1; D is tentatively TRBD1 or TRBD2 (5 bases each). The CDR3 sequence is 15 residues long. Trimming left V 2 bases short and J 10 bases short, with 18 bases between. Germline V gene lookup returns CDR1 MNHEY and CDR2 SMNVEV (reference sequence). The CDR3: CASSLGAGLRGEQFF. The CDR3 bases are TGTGCCAGCAGTTTAGGAGCAGGCCTACGGGGCGAGCAGTTCTTC.

The V call is TRBV2, the J call TRBJ2-7; either TRBD1 or TRBD2 may fit D (5 bases each). The CDR3 is 13 amino acids. The V gene's germline CDR1 is SNHLY and CDR2 FYNNEI. Trimming stripped 4 bases from V and 2 bases from J, with 9 bases between. This CDR3 reads CASSVGDAYEQYF. The CDR3 coding sequence is TGTGCCAGCAGTGTCGGGGACGCCTACGAGCAGTACTTC.

The gene calls are TRBV5-1 and TRBJ2-1; a weak D match, TRBD1 (6 bases). V shed 3 bases and J shed 4 bases, with 8 bases lying between them. Germline CDR1 and CDR2: SGHRS and YFSETQ. The CDR3 consists of 13 residues. In DNA form, the CDR3 reads TGCGCCAGCAGCTATGGACAGTACAATGAGCAGTTCTTC. This codes for CASSYGQYNEQFF.

The genes are TRBV6-6 and TRBJ1-5; 7 positions agree with TRBD1. Germline V gives CDR1 MNHNY, CDR2 SVGAGI (reference sequence). After removal of 9 bases from V and 2 bases from J, the junction contained 4 bases not matched to a gene. The CDR3 sequence is 13 residues long. The CDR3 DNA reads as TGTGCCAGTCAGACAGGGCGCAATCAGCCCCAGCATTTT. Its protein is CASQTGRNQPQHF.

The rearrangement joins TRBV29-1 to TRBJ1-2; maybe TRBD1 (6 bases). The CDR3 is 15 residues long. Trimming removed 6 bases at V and 0 bases at J, with 17 bases between. The germline CDR1 and CDR2 sequences are SQVTM and ANQGSEA. The CDR3 spells CSVEQGPLANYGYTF. For the CDR3, the DNA is TGCAGCGTGGAACAGGGTCCCCTAGCTAACTATGGCTACACCTTC.

This rearrangement joins TRBV19 to TRBJ1-6; maybe TRBD1 (5 bases). CDR3 length: 14 residues. Trimming left V 3 bases short and J 7 bases short, with 10 bases between. Germline values: CDR1 LNHDA, CDR2 SQIVND (reference sequence). The CDR3 sequence: CASSIRVTNSPLHF. CDR3 in DNA: TGTGCCAGTAGTATCAGGGTCACCAATTCACCCCTCCACTTT.

The chain combines TRBV30 with TRBJ1-1; D may be TRBD1 (5 bases). The CDR3 contains 13 residues. Germline V gene lookup returns CDR1 GTSNPN and CDR2 SVGIG (reference sequence). The ends were cut back, 4 bases at V and 0 bases at J, with 9 bases in the middle. CDR3: CAWTRGVNTEAFF. CDR3 DNA: TGTGCCTGGACCCGGGGGGTGAACACTGAAGCTTTCTTT.

The count of this clone is one. The V gene is TRBV5-4, the J gene TRBJ1-1; 9 bases align to TRBD1. Losses at the gene ends were 4 bases for V and 0 bases for J; bases not matched to a gene: 7. This CDR3 has 16 amino acids. The germline gives CDR1 SGHNT, CDR2 YYREEE (reference sequence). The CDR3 is CASSPRTGVMNTEAFF. CDR3 coding DNA: TGTGCCAGCAGCCCAAGGACAGGGGTGATGAACACTGAAGCTTTCTTT.

Regarding this clone: This same CDR3 is encoded by further DNA sequences in the sample. The chain links TRBV5-4 to TRBJ2-3, with unresolved D. Germline V gene lookup returns CDR1 SGHNT and CDR2 YYREEE (reference sequence). This CDR3 has 13 amino acids. Trimming shortened V by 0 bases and J by 2 bases, and 4 bases separated the two germline ends. Here the CDR3 reads CASSLVSTDTQYF. The CDR3, as DNA: TGTGCCAGCAGCTTGGTGTCCACAGATACGCAGTATTTT. Using reference TRBV5-4 and TRBJ2-3 for the parts outside the CDR3, the full variable domain is ETGVTQSPTHLIKTRGQQVTLRCSSQSGHNTVSWYQQALGQGPQFIFQYYREEENGRGNFPPRFSGLQFPNYSSELNVNALELDDSALYLCASSLVSTDTQYFGPGTRLTVL.

This clone has more than one count but fewer than ten. The chain is built from TRBV19 and TRBJ2-2; a weak D match, TRBD2 (5 bases). CDR3 size: 15 residues. The germline V and J ends were trimmed by 3 bases and 0 bases, with 8 bases remaining between them. CDR1 LNHDA and CDR2 SQIVND come from the germline V gene (reference sequence). As DNA, the CDR3 is TGTGCCAGTAGTATGACGGGGACGAACACCGGGGAGCTGTTTTTT. It specifies CASSMTGTNTGELFF.

The gene calls are TRBV4-1 and TRBJ2-1; D not resolved. The CDR3 extends over 16 amino acids. Trimming took 1 base from V and 2 from J, leaving 12 bases between them. Looked up from germline, CDR1 is MGHRA and CDR2 is YSYEKL. CDR3 region: CASSQGGGGAYNEQFF. CDR3 in DNA: TGCGCCAGCAGCCAAGGAGGTGGTGGGGCCTACAATGAGCAGTTCTTC.

This clone was detected only a few times. The chain's CDR3 is CASSLAQGATEAFF. The CDR3 region has the DNA TGTGCCAGCAGCTTGGCCCAGGGAGCCACTGAAGCTTTCTTT. V gene TRBV5-5 combines with J gene TRBJ1-1; the D gene is possibly TRBD1 (5 bases). CDR1 is SGHKS, CDR2 YYEKEE, per germline (reference sequence). The V gene lost 0 bases and the J gene lost 4 bases, with 10 bases spanning the gap. The CDR3 has 14 residues. Full variable domain (remainder filled in from reference TRBV5-5 and TRBJ1-1): DAGVTQSPTHLIKTRGQQVTLRCSPISGHKSVSWYQQVLGQGPQFIFQYYEKEERGRGNFPDRFSARQFPNYSSELNVNALLLGDSALYLCASSLAQGATEAFFGQGTRLTVV.

This clone was counted between two and nine times. The chain combines TRBV2 with TRBJ1-1; maybe TRBD1 (5 bases). V lost 7 bases and J lost 1, with 10 bases in between. There are 13 residues in the CDR3. CDR1 and CDR2 (germline): SNHLY, FYNNEI. For the CDR3, the DNA is TGTGCCAGCAAACGGACAACGAACACTGAAGCTTTCTTT. Its translation is CASKRTTNTEAFF.

This clone was found a few times. Here the CDR3 DNA reads TGTGCCAGCAGTTTAGATCAAGGAAACACCATATATTTT. Its translation is CASSLDQGNTIYF. The chain couples TRBV28 to TRBJ1-3; D not certain. Deletions cut 2 bases from V and 4 bases from J, with 6 bases between. Per germline, CDR1 MDHEN and CDR2 SYDVKM. This CDR3 has 13 amino acids.

CDR3 DNA: TGTGCCAGCAGTGCAGAGACAGCAAGGCAGTACTTC. Encoded protein: CASSAETARQYF. The chain joins TRBV6-1 to TRBJ2-7; weak D call: TRBD1 (5 bases). The CDR3 is made up of 12 amino acids. Looked up from germline, CDR1 is MNHNS and CDR2 is SASEGT. Between the trimmed V and J ends, which lost 4 bases and 9 bases, there was a span of 13 bases.

The chain has TRBV13 and TRBJ2-5; 7 positions match TRBD1. Judging by the DNA end, TRBJ2-7 fits better; the J call may be wrong. CDR3 length equals 13 residues. Germline V gene lookup returns CDR1 PRHDT and CDR2 FYEKMQ (reference sequence). This CDR3 is CASSRDRDHEQYF. For the CDR3, the DNA is TGTGCCAGCAGCCGCGACAGGGACCACGAGCAGTACTTC.

This chain uses TRBV2 with TRBJ2-1, with 7 nucleotides matching TRBD1. Germline CDR1 is SNHLY and CDR2 is FYNNEI. V lost 5 bases to trimming and J lost 3 bases; unmatched junction nucleotides: 7. The CDR3 totals 15 residues. For the CDR3, the DNA is TGTGCCAGCAGTCCTCGACAGGGAAACTACAATGAGCAGTTCTTC. Its translation is CASSPRQGNYNEQFF.

This clone turned up a few times. This chain links TRBV27 with TRBJ1-5; no firm D call. This CDR3 is built from 14 residues. Germline V gene sequence: CDR1 MNHEY, CDR2 SMNVEV (reference sequence). The V gene lost 5 bases and the J gene lost 2 bases, with 10 bases spanning the gap. The CDR3 sequence is CASSPTSGNQPQHF. The DNA for the CDR3 is TGTGCCAGCAGTCCCACCAGTGGCAATCAGCCCCAGCATTTT.

This clone was observed a few times. This chain uses TRBV5-1 with TRBJ2-2, with D tentatively TRBD1 (6 bases). This CDR3 comprises 15 residues. V shed 1 base and J shed 4 bases, with 11 bases lying between them. Germline CDR1 and CDR2: SGHRS and YFSETQ. The CDR3 region has the DNA TGCGCCAGCAGCTTGCGACAGGACCTCACCGGGGAGCTGTTTTTT. As protein: CASSLRQDLTGELFF. The full variable domain, its missing parts supplied by reference TRBV5-1 and TRBJ2-2, is KAGVTQTPRYLIKTRGQQVTLSCSPISGHRSVSWYQQTPGQGLQFLFEYFSETQRNKGNFPGRFSGRQFSNSRSEMNVSTLELGDSALYLCASSLRQDLTGELFFGEGSRLTVL.